This record looks at one TCR beta chain sequence and its context. Within the 2 weeks before study entry, each person in the exposed group met a COVID-19 case. Source study methods: Quantification of nucleated cells was approximated via reference gene primer amplification. Method: immunoSEQ multiplex PCR; TCRdb's copy keeps in-frame clones and lacks some. The DNA gave D and trimming, while V, J and clone size come from that table. This table holds around 250,000 clones, roughly 85% found once. The sample belongs to a study of blood T cell repertoires in COVID-19. The germline gives CDR1 MGHDK, CDR2 SYGVNS. V was pared by 5 bases and J by 5 bases, with 4 bases of the junction left unmatched. This CDR3 is 13 amino acids long.

The material sequenced was PBMCs or T cells enriched from blood (not recorded which). The chain employs TRBV25-1 and TRBJ1-1; the match to TRBD1 covers 8 bases. This receptor was taken from a woman in her 50s who had been exposed to COVID-19. The CDR3 region is CASSFRDRTEAFF. The CDR3 DNA reads TGTGCCAGCAGTTTCAGGGACAGGACTGAAGCTTTCTTT.